This T cell receptor (beta chain) is drawn from a study of T-cell memory formation after mild COVID-19 (dated by TCRdb to the early 2020s). Study-wide context: Most TCR sequence clusters were specific to one of the two donors. Longitudinal TCRalpha and TCRbeta repertoire sequencing tracked T-cell clones expanding and contracting after mild COVID-19 in two donors. Two young, previously healthy adult volunteers made up the cohort, one male and one female. General conclusions and limits of the study: The study included only a couple of mild cases, and larger cohorts that include severe cases with pre-infection samples were judged to be necessary. SARS-CoV-2 specificity of the second-wave clones peaking on day 37 was not confirmed. Clones that contracted from day 15 to 85 showed balanced CD4/CD8 phenotypes, whereas a second wave of clones that expanded from day 15 to 37 leaned towards CD4+. Contracting CD4+ clones appeared mostly in the CM and EM memory subsets, whereas CD8+ clones were enriched in EMRA. The detection of some responding clones in pre-infection memory suggests that pre-existing cross-reactive memory T cells joined the SARS-CoV-2 response.

Ficoll-Paque density gradient centrifugation was the method used to isolate PBMCs. Of note for this clonotype: Its antigen is currently not known. The input lacks base qualities; no much larger clone sits a single base away.

The CDR3 contains 12 residues, cysteine and phenylalanine counted. Only the CDR3 portion is preserved as DNA: 36 bases, with reading frame beginning at the first base. The junction carries 9 bases between V and J, which are trimmed by 6 bases and 6 bases respectively. Sequencer: Illumina NovaSeq 6000. cDNA libraries for TCRalpha and TCRbeta were prepared by 5'RACE using constant-segment primers, with sample barcodes and unique molecular identifiers added. RNA was extracted from every sample with Trizol reagent. Libraries were amplified in two PCR steps, with a second sample barcode and Illumina TruSeq adapters added in the second step. The libraries were sequenced on an Illumina NovaSeq using 2 x 150 bp paired-end reads. Per the original workflow: With migec v1.2.7, reads were demultiplexed and then collapsed into UMI-guided consensus sequences. Using mixcr v2.1.11, UMI consensuses were aligned to TRA and TRB V and J templates and then assembled into clonotypes. A clonotype was counted as expanded or contracted only when both edgeR and NoisET called the clonotype significant, with the noise models trained on biological replicates. For edgeR calls, a false discovery rate-adjusted p below 0.01 and a log2 fold-change threshold of 1 were applied. As an exploratory analysis of dynamics, max-normalized trajectories of the 1000 most abundant clonotypes were examined with PCA combined with hierarchical clustering. Separately sequenced CD4+ and CD8+ repertoires were used to assign a CD4 or CD8 phenotype to each responding clone. The public reads were quality trimmed at Q25 with fastp and then assembled into clones with MiXCR by TCRdb, keeping productive beta chains. Each CDR3 protein gets just one entry, which takes the most common genes and DNA from the rows behind it. In this record, the V and J calls reflect TCRdb's handling and not the investigators' own analysis. Counted in this sample were a few hundred thousand distinct CDR3 sequences; around a fifth of them appeared once. The top ten hold approximately 12% of the sample.

The sequence was obtained from an adult woman who had mild COVID-19 (a few samples of this study predate the infection). The sample titles of this study are shuffled in the database, so cell type and time point are left out; the donor was told from shared clones. This sequence uses TRBV12-3 or TRBV12-4 and TRBJ2-1; the D gene is perhaps TRBD1, on 6 matching bases. The sequenced sample was PBMCs or a T cell subset sorted from them (not recorded which). The sequenced DNA: TGTGCCAGCAGCCCGGACAGCAATGAGCAGTTCTTC. It translates as CASSPDSNEQFF.